This T cell receptor beta chain was found in a study of T cell responses to AZD1222 COVID-19 vaccine. Study results and caveats: Elevations in Spike-specific TCR breadth and depth followed administration of two AZD1222 doses. Just a handful of people given AZD1222 tested seropositive at baseline.

Germline V gene data show CDR1 as MDHEN and CDR2 as SYDVKM. CDR3 length: 14 residues. Trimming took 2 bases from V and 7 from J, leaving 9 bases between them. TCRdb's table, derived via immunoSEQ multiplex PCR, lists solely in-frame clones and lacks some. The sample records roughly 160,000 clones, around 91% being singletons. Concerning this clone: Its cognate antigen is unknown.

Sequenced material: peripheral blood, taken on day 0 of AZD1222 vaccination. This clonotype originated in an adult in good health. This rearrangement joins TRBV28 to TRBJ1-6, with unresolved D. CDR3 loop: CASSLGQNNSPLHF. The CDR3 DNA reads TGTGCCAGCAGTTTAGGGCAGAACAATTCACCCCTCCACTTT.